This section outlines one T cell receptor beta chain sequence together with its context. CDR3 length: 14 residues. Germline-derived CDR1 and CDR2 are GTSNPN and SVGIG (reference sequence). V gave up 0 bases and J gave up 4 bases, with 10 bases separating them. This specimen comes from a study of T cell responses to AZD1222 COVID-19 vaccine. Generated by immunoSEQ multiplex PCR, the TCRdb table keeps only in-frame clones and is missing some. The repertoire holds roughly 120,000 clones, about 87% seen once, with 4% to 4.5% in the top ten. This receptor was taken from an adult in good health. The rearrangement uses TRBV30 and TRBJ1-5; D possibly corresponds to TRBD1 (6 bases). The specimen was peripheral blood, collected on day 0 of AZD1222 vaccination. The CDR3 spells CAWSVGGGNQPQHF. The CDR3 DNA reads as TGTGCCTGGAGTGTAGGAGGGGGGAATCAGCCCCAGCATTTT.